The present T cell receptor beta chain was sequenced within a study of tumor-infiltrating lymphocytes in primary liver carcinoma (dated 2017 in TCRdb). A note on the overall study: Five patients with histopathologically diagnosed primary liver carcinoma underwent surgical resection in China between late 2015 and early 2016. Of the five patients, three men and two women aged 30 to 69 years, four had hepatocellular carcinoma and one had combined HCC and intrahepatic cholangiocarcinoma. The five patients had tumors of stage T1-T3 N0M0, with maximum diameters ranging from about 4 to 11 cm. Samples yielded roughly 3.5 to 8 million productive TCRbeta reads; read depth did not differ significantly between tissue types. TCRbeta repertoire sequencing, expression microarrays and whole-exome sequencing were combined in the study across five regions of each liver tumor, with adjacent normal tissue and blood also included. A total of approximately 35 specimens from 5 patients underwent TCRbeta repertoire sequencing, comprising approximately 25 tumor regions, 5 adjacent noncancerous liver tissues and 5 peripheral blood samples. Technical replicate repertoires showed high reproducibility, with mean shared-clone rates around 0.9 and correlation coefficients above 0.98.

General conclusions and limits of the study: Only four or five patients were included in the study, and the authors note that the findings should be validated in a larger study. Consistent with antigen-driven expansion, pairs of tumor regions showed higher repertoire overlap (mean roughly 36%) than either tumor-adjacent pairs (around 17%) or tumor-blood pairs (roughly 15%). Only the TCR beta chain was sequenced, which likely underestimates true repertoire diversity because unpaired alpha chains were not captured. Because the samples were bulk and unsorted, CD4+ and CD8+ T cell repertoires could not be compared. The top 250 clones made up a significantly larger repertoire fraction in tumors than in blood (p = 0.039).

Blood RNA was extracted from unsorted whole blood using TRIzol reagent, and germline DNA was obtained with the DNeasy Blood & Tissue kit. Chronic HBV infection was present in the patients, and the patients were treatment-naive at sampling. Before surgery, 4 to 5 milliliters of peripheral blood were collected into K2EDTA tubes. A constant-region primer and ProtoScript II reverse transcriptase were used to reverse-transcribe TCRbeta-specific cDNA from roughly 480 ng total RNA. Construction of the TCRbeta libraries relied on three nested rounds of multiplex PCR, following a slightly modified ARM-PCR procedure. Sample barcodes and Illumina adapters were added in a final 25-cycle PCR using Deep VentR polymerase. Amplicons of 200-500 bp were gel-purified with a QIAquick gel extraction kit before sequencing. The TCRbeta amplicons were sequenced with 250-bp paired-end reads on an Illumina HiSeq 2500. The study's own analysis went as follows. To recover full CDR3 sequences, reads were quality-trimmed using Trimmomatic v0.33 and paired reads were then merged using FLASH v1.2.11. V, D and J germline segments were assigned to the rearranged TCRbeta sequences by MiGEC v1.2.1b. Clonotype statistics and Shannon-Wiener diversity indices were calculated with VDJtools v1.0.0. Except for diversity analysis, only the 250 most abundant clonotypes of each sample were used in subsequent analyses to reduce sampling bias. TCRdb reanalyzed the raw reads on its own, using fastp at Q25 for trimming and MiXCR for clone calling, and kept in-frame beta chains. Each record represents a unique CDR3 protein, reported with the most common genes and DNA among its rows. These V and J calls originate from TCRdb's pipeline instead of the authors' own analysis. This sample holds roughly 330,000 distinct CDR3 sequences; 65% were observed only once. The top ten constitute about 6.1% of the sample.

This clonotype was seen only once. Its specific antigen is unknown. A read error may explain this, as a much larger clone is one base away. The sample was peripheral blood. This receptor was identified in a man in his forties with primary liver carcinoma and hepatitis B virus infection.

For the CDR3, the sequence is CASSQDRQVQEAQYF. The bases read TGTGCCAGCAGCCAAGATCGGCAGGTCCAAGAGGCCCAGTACTTC. This chain joins TRBV14 to TRBJ2-5; the D gene remains uncertain. The germline V gene encodes CDR1 SGHDN and CDR2 FVKESK. Counted from cysteine to phenylalanine, this CDR3 has 15 amino acids. The read is trimmed to its CDR3 DNA, 45 bases read in frame from base 1.